This T cell receptor (beta chain) was profiled in a study of blood T cell repertoires in COVID-19. Study-level information: COVID-19 samples collected from the United States, Italy and Spain covered acute and convalescent phases.

This clone was picked up one time. This CDR3 has 14 amino acids. Germline V gene data show CDR1 as MNHEY and CDR2 as SVGAGI. Trimming took 8 bases from V and 6 from J; bases not matched to a gene: 8. The data were produced by immunoSEQ multiplex PCR, yet TCRdb's version contains in-frame clones alone and is incomplete. The table has some 68,000 clones, around 83% seen once. The rearrangement uses TRBV6-5 and TRBJ2-1; 9 bases map to TRBD2. Sequencing was performed on peripheral blood. This TCR came from a man in his 70s with acute or convalescent COVID-19. CDR3 loop: CASVLLAGSNEQFF. The CDR3 nucleotides read TGTGCCAGCGTGTTGCTAGCGGGATCCAATGAGCAGTTCTTC.